The 11 T cell receptor beta chains listed next were all sequenced from one sample in a study of CD8 T cells in ankylosing spondylitis. General study results and limits: Eight highly homologous variants formed a TCR beta motif that appeared characteristic of ankylosing spondylitis blood.

One entry per CDR3 protein results from TCRdb running MiXCR on the 5' RACE reads. The sample yields a few hundred thousand distinct CDR3 sequences, less than 10% seen once. Their antigen targets remain unknown. Input material: blood, either unsorted or a sorted T cell fraction (not recorded which). These TCRs come from a male donor with ankylosing spondylitis.

This clonotype was seen a handful of times. This chain joins TRBV12-3 or TRBV12-4 and TRBJ2-1; 8 bases fit TRBD2. The CDR3 runs 15 residues. V trimming: 4 bases; J trimming: 8 bases; junction bases outside the gene matches: 10. The CDR3 DNA reads TGTGCCAGCAGTTGGAAAGCGGGAGTCCGCTATGAGCAGTTCTTC. This translates into CASSWKAGVRYEQFF.

A few counts support this clonotype. The rearrangement links TRBV7-9 to TRBJ2-7; TRBD1 matches 7 bases. After removal of 5 bases from V and 3 bases from J, the junction contained 13 bases not matched to a gene. The CDR3 is made up of 16 amino acids. The germline V gene encodes CDR1 SEHNR and CDR2 FQNEAQ (reference sequence). The CDR3 reads CASSISTGLDSYEQYF. DNA for the CDR3: TGTGCCAGCAGCATCTCGACAGGGCTGGACAGCTACGAGCAGTACTTC. The whole variable domain, filled in from reference TRBV7-9 and TRBJ2-7, reads DTGVSQNPRHKITKRGQNVTFRCDPISEHNRLYWYRQTLGQGPEFLTYFQNEAQLEKSRLLSDRFSAERPKGSFSTLEIQRTEQGDSAMYLCASSISTGLDSYEQYFGPGTRLTVT.

In this sample, this clonotype turned up many times. The chain couples TRBV3-1 to TRBJ2-7, with D perhaps being TRBD1 or TRBD2 (5 bases each). The germline V gene encodes CDR1 LGHDT and CDR2 YNNKEL (reference sequence). V shed 3 bases and J shed 3 bases, with 21 bases lying between them. The CDR3 consists of 17 residues. The CDR3, as DNA: TGTGCCAGCAGCCACACCCCGGGGCCCGTGTCAAACTACGAGCAGTACTTC. Translation: CASSHTPGPVSNYEQYF.

The V and J genes are TRBV6-2 or TRBV6-3 and TRBJ2-7; D call uncertain. The CDR3 extends over 13 amino acids. V was pared by 0 bases and J by 7 bases, with 10 bases between. Germline CDR1 and CDR2: MNHEY and SVGEGT. CDR3 nucleotides: TGTGCCAGCAGTTACTCCCGTTGGGGTGAGCAGTACTTC. Translation gives CASSYSRWGEQYF.

This rearrangement joins TRBV7-8 to TRBJ2-5; 11 nucleotides line up with TRBD2. Germline V gene lookup returns CDR1 SGHVS and CDR2 FQNEAQ. The CDR3 covers 17 residues. V was pared by 5 bases and J by 4 bases, with 12 bases of the junction left unmatched. This CDR3 reads CASSPPVRLAGGETQYF. CDR3 nucleotides: TGTGCCAGCAGCCCACCAGTTCGGCTAGCGGGAGGAGAGACCCAGTACTTC.

This clonotype was picked up a small number of times. V usage is TRBV5-1 and J usage is TRBJ2-3; D gene uncertain. The germline V gene encodes CDR1 SGHRS and CDR2 YFSETQ. This CDR3 region has 12 residues. V was trimmed by 4 bases and J by 5 bases, leaving 8 bases between them. CDR3 loop: CASSPELDTQYF. In nucleotides, the CDR3 is TGCGCCAGCAGCCCCGAATTAGATACGCAGTATTTT.

The chain links TRBV5-6 to TRBJ2-1; 7 bases line up with TRBD1. Germline values: CDR1 SGHDT, CDR2 YYEEEE. The CDR3 is 15 residues long. Trimming at V came to 3 bases and at J to 6 bases, leaving 9 bases not matched to a gene. The CDR3 spells CASSWTRTGFNEQFF. The CDR3 DNA reads TGTGCCAGCAGCTGGACGAGGACAGGTTTCAATGAGCAGTTCTTC.

The chain has TRBV5-1 and TRBJ2-7, with D tentatively TRBD1 (6 bases). Trimming removed 2 bases from V and 6 bases from J, with 12 bases in between. This CDR3 spans 13 amino acids. The germline gives CDR1 SGHRS, CDR2 YFSETQ. CDR3 in amino acids: CASSLMTGGEQYF. Written as DNA, the CDR3 is TGCGCCAGCAGCTTAATGACAGGAGGCGAGCAGTACTTC.

The chain employs TRBV6-1 and TRBJ2-2; maybe TRBD2 (5 bases). The CDR3 consists of 13 residues. Trimming pared 7 bases from V and 4 bases from J, leaving 10 bases between. Per germline, CDR1 MNHNS and CDR2 SASEGT. The CDR3 region is CASNMAGTGELFF. Written as DNA, the CDR3 is TGTGCCAGCAATATGGCGGGCACCGGGGAGCTGTTTTTT.

The chain is built from TRBV7-3 and TRBJ2-3; 9 nucleotides align to TRBD2. The J segment lost 4 bases and the V segment lost 0 bases, leaving 8 bases of the junction unmatched. Germline-derived CDR1 and CDR2 are SGHTA and FQGTGA. The CDR3 totals 17 residues. CDR3 DNA sequence: TGTGCCAGCAGCTTAACCAGCAGCGGGAGGTTCGCAGATACGCAGTATTTT. This translates into CASSLTSSGRFADTQYF.

This clonotype was seen only a few times. This CDR3 is CASSITGDQPQHF. CDR3 in DNA: TGTGCCAGTAGTATTACTGGGGATCAGCCCCAGCATTTT. The J gene is TRBJ1-5, the V gene TRBV19; D remains unclear. This CDR3 has 13 amino acids. The germline CDR1 and CDR2 sequences are LNHDA and SQIVND (reference sequence). Trimming removed 3 bases from V and 5 bases from J, with 8 bases in between.